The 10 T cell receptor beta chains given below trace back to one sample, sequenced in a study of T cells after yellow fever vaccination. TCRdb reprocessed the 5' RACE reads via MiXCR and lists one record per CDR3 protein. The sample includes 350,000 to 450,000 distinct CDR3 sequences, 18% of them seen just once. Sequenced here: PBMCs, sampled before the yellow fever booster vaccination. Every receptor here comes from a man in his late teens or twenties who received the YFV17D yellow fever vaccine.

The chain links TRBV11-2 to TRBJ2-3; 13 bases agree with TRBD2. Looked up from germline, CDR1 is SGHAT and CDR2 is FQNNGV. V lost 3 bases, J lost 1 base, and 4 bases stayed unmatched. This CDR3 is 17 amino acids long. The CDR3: CASSFGLAGARTDTQYF. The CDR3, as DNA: TGTGCCAGCAGCTTTGGACTAGCGGGGGCCCGCACAGATACGCAGTATTTT.

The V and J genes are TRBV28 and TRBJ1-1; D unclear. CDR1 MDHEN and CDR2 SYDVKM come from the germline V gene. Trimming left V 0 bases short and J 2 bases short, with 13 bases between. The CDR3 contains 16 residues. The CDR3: CASSLWGGVSNTEAFF. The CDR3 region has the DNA TGTGCCAGCAGTTTATGGGGCGGCGTCAGCAACACTGAAGCTTTCTTT.

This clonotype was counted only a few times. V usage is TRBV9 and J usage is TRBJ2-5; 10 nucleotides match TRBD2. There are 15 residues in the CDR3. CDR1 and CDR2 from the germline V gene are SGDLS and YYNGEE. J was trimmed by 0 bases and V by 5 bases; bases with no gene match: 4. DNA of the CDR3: TGTGCCAGCAGTGATAGCGGGGGGTACCAAGAGACCCAGTACTTC. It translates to CASSDSGGYQETQYF.

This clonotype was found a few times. This CDR3 is CASSLSSGTEPYGYTF. Here the CDR3 DNA reads TGCGCCAGCAGCTTGAGCTCCGGGACAGAGCCCTATGGCTACACCTTC. This chain links TRBV5-1 with TRBJ1-2; 7 bases fit TRBD1. Trimming took 1 base from V and 4 from J; bases not matched to a gene: 10. This CDR3 has 16 residues. In germline, CDR1 is SGHRS, CDR2 YFSETQ.

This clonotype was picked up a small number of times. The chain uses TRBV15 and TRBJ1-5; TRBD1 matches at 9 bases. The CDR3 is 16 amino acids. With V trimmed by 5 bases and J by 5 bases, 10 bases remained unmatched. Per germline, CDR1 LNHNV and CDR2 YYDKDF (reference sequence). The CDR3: CATSGWDREAYQPQHF. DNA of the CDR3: TGTGCCACCAGCGGATGGGACAGGGAAGCGTATCAGCCCCAGCATTTT.

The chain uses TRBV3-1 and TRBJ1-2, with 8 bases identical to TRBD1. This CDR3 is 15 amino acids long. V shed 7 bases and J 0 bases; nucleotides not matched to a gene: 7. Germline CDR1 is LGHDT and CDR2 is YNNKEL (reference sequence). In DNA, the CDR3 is TGTGCCAGCAACAACTGGGGACAGGCTAACTATGGCTACACCTTC. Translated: CASNNWGQANYGYTF. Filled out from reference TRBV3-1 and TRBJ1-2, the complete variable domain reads DTAVSQTPKYLVTQMGNDKSIKCEQNLGHDTMYWYKQDSKKFLKIMFSYNNKELIINETVPNRFSPKSPDKAHLNLHINSLELGDSAVYFCASNNWGQANYGYTFGSGTRLTVV.

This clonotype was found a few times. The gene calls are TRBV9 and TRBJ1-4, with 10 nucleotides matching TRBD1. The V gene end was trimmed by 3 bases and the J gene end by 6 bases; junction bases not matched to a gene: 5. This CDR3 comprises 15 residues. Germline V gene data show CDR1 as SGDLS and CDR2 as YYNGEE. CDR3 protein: CASSAPGTGDEKLFF. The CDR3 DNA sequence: TGTGCCAGCAGCGCCCCCGGGACAGGGGATGAAAAACTGTTTTTT.

The DNA of the CDR3 is TGTGCCAGCAGCCACTCCGGGACCCAGTACTTC. It translates to CASSHSGTQYF. V is TRBV14 and J is TRBJ2-5; D is unresolved. CDR1 and CDR2 from the germline V gene are SGHDN and FVKESK. Trimming stripped 3 bases from V and 7 bases from J, with 6 bases between. This CDR3 has 11 amino acids.

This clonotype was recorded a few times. The CDR3 sequence is CASSYPGLEELFF. In nucleotides, the CDR3 is TGTGCCAGCAGTTACCCGGGGTTGGAGGAGCTGTTTTTT. J is TRBJ2-2 and V is TRBV6-5, with D possibly TRBD2 on 5 matching bases. Germline CDR1 MNHEY, CDR2 SVGAGI. The CDR3 is 13 amino acids. The ends were cut back, 2 bases at V and 10 bases at J, with 11 bases in the middle.

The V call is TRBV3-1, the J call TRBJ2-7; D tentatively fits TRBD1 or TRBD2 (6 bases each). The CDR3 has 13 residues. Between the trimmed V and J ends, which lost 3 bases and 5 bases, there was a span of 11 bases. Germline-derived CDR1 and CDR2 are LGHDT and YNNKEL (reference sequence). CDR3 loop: CASSQRGAHEQYF. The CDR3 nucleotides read TGTGCCAGCAGCCAGAGGGGGGCCCACGAGCAGTACTTC.